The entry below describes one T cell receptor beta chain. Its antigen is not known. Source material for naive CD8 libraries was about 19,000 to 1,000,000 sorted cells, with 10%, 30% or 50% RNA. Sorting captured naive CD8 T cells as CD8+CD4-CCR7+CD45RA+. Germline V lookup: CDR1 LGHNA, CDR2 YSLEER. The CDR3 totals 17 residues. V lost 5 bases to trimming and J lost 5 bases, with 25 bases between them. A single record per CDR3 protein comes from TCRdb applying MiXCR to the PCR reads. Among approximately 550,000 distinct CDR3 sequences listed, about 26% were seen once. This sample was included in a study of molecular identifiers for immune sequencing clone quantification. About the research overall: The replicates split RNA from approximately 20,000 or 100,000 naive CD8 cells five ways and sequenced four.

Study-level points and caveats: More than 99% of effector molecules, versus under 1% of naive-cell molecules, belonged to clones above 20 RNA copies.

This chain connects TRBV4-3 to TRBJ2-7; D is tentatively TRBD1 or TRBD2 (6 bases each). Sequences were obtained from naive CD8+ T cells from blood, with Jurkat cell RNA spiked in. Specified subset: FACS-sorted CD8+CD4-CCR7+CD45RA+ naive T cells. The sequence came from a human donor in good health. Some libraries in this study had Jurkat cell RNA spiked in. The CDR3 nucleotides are TGCGCCAGCAGCTCAGGGTCAGTAACGGGGGCCGACCACGAGCAGTACTTC. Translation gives CASSSGSVTGADHEQYF.